This record covers a single TCR beta chain. Time point denoted: peripheral blood 6 weeks after treatment start. CDR3 length: 13 amino acids. V lost 5 bases and J lost 5; bases outside the gene matches: 5. In germline, CDR1 is GTSNPN, CDR2 SVGIG (reference sequence). Here immunoSEQ multiplex PCR was the method, and the copy in TCRdb shows in-frame clones only, minus some. The sample contains about 45,000 clones, 75% to 95% of which appear only once. This entry is derived from a study of PD-L1 blockade in urothelial cancer. Study-level information: Each participant's history included 0 to 3 prior chemotherapy regimens.

The starting material was PBMCs, obtained around atezolizumab (anti-PD-L1) treatment. This TCR came from a man aged 65-85 years with urothelial cancer. The genes are TRBV30 and TRBJ2-5; 10 positions agree with TRBD1. CDR3 protein: CAWGQGGRETQYF. CDR3 sequence (DNA): TGTGCCTGGGGACAGGGGGGGCGGGAGACCCAGTACTTC.